This T cell receptor (beta chain) was captured in a study of neoadjuvant nivolumab and ipilimumab in lung cancer. This clone occurred once. Its antigen is as yet unknown. The CDR3 covers 14 residues. V gave up 5 bases and J gave up 8 bases; unmatched junction bases: 7. CDR1 is PRHDT, CDR2 FYEKMQ, per germline (reference sequence). Measured with immunoSEQ multiplex PCR; TCRdb has only the in-frame clones, and not every one. The sample shows 30,000 to 35,000 clones, more than 90% of them seen only once. Findings of the study overall: From pretherapy to surgery, tumor richness and clonality rose with dual therapy.

The V call is TRBV13, the J call TRBJ2-1, with 9 bases fitting TRBD2. The sample here was peripheral blood, taken after neoadjuvant nivolumab, alone or with ipilimumab, at or shortly before surgery. This receptor was obtained from an adult with non-small cell lung cancer. CDR3 coding DNA: TGTGCCAGCAGCAGAGGACTAGCGAGCGATGAGCAGTTCTTC. This translates into CASSRGLASDEQFF.